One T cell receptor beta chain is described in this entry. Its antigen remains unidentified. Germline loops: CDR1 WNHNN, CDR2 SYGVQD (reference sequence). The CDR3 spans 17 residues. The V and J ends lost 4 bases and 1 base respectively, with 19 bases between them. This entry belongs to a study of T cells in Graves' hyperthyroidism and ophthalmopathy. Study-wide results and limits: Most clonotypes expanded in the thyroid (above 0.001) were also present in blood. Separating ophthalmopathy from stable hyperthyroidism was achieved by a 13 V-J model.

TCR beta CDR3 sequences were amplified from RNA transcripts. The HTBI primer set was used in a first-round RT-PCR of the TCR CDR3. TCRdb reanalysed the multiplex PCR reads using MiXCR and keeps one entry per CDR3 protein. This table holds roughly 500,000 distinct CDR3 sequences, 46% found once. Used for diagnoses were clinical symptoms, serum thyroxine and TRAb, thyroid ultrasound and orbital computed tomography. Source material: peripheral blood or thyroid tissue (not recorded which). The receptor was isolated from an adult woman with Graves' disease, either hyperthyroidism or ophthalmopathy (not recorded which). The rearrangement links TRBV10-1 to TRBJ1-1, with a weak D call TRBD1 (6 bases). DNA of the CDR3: TGCGCCAGCAGTGGAGGGGGAACCGGAAAGTCGAACACTGAAGCTTTCTTT. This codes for CASSGGGTGKSNTEAFF.